This T cell receptor beta chain appears in the sequencing data of a study of Ad26.COV2.S vaccination and SARS-CoV-2 variants. Study-wide context: By the intramuscular route, Ad26.COV2.S was given once, or twice 56 days apart.

Deletions cut 6 bases from V and 9 bases from J, with 12 bases between. The germline gives CDR1 MNHEY, CDR2 SVGAGI. CDR3 length: 12 residues. Treatment of the sample: some 20 received Ad26.COV2.S at low or high dose, single or two shots; 5 received placebo; per-sample allocation not given. Day 63 after the first vaccine or placebo injection was the time point for sampling. Some clones are missing from TCRdb's copy, which holds only in-frame ones; the method was immunoSEQ multiplex PCR. The table shows about 480,000 clones, with 70% to 90% occurring only once. The chain uses TRBV6-5 and TRBJ2-1; D gene uncertain. The source was peripheral blood, collected in a trial of Ad26.COV2.S vaccine versus placebo. The receptor was isolated from a person between 18 and 60 years old who received the Ad26.COV2.S COVID-19 vaccine or a placebo. The chain's CDR3 is CASSPAGPEQFF. CDR3 nucleotides: TGTGCCAGCAGCCCAGCCGGGCCTGAGCAGTTCTTC.